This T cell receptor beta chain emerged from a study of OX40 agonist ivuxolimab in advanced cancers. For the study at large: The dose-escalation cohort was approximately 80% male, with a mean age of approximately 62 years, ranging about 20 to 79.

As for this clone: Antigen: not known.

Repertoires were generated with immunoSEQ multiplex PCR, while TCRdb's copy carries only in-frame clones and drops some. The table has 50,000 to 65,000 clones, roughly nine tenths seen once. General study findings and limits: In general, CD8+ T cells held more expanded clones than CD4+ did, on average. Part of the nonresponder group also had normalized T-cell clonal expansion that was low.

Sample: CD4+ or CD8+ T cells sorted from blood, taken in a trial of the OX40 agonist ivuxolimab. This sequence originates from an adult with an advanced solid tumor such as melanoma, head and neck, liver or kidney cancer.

The CDR3 loop is CASSLWGKETQYF. CDR3 DNA sequence: TGCGCCAGCAGCTTATGGGGAAAAGAGACCCAGTACTTC. The rearrangement links TRBV5-1 to TRBJ2-5; D not certain. V was cut by 2 bases and J by 3 bases, with 8 bases left in between. The CDR3 runs 13 residues. From germline, CDR1 is SGHRS and CDR2 YFSETQ.